Listed here are 22 T cell receptor beta chains from one sample, sequenced in a study of blood T cell repertoires in COVID-19. TCRdb keeps only in-frame clones here, not all; method: immunoSEQ multiplex PCR. The sample shows approximately 300,000 clones, around four fifths of them seen only once. The sequenced sample was peripheral blood. The receptors here all came from a woman between 45 and 65 years old with acute or convalescent COVID-19.

The CDR3: CASIAGGGTDTQYF. In DNA form, the CDR3 reads TGTGCCAGCATAGCGGGGGGGGGAACAGATACGCAGTATTTT. This chain connects TRBV2 to TRBJ2-3; 11 nucleotides align to TRBD2. Looked up from germline, CDR1 is SNHLY and CDR2 is FYNNEI. CDR3 size: 14 residues. V shed 7 bases and J 3 bases; nucleotides not matched to a gene: 3.

The chain has TRBV5-4 and TRBJ1-6, with TRBD1 identical over 11 bases. The length of the CDR3 is 15 residues. V was clipped by 4 bases and J by 10 bases; unmatched bases: 7. CDR1 is SGHNT and CDR2 is YYREEE in the germline V gene (reference sequence). The CDR3 coding sequence is TGTGCCAGCAGCCGGGGACAGGGGGAGGGCTCACCCCTCCACTTT. Translating it yields CASSRGQGEGSPLHF.

The chain recombines TRBV14 with TRBJ1-1; maybe TRBD1 (5 bases). Germline V gene lookup returns CDR1 SGHDN and CDR2 FVKESK. There are 14 residues in the CDR3. Trimming removed 5 bases from V and 5 bases from J, with 15 bases in between. CDR3 in amino acids: CASSATDTATEAFF. Written as DNA, the CDR3 is TGTGCCAGCAGCGCCACGGACACAGCAACTGAAGCTTTCTTT.

The chain carries TRBV27 and TRBJ1-1; D unresolved. From germline, CDR1 is MNHEY and CDR2 SMNVEV (reference sequence). This CDR3 is built from 13 residues. Trimming removed 5 bases at V and 3 bases at J, with 10 bases between. The CDR3 here is CASSPVPHTEAFF. In nucleotides, the CDR3 is TGTGCCAGCAGTCCGGTCCCCCACACTGAAGCTTTCTTT.

The chain employs TRBV4-2 and TRBJ1-2, with TRBD1 identical over 9 bases. The germline gives CDR1 LGHNA, CDR2 YNFKEQ. The junction had 11 bases not matched to a gene; V was cut back by 0 bases and J by 6 bases. CDR3 length equals 17 residues. This CDR3 is CASSQDQGQGGLDGYTF. For the CDR3, the DNA is TGTGCCAGCAGCCAAGATCAGGGACAGGGAGGGCTCGATGGCTACACCTTC.

J is TRBJ2-1 and V is TRBV6-2 or TRBV6-3; 10 bases align to TRBD2. V lost 3 bases to trimming and J lost 4 bases; unmatched junction nucleotides: 12. The CDR3 has 18 amino acids. Germline V gene data show CDR1 as MNHEY and CDR2 as SVGEGT. The CDR3 loop is CASSYESSGRYFYNEQFF. The CDR3 nucleotides read TGTGCCAGCAGTTATGAGAGTAGCGGGAGGTATTTTTACAATGAGCAGTTCTTC.

The J gene is TRBJ1-6, the V gene TRBV18; no reliable D call. CDR3 length equals 14 residues. Trimming pared 2 bases from V and 4 bases from J, leaving 6 bases between. In germline, CDR1 is KGHSH, CDR2 LQKENI. As DNA, the CDR3 is TGTGCCAGCTCACCAACGGGTTATAATTCACCCCTCCACTTT. It specifies CASSPTGYNSPLHF.

The J gene is TRBJ1-1, the V gene TRBV29-1; D is unresolved. V was pared by 4 bases and J by 0 bases, with 15 bases between. Germline values: CDR1 SQVTM, CDR2 ANQGSEA. The CDR3 has 15 amino acids. DNA of the CDR3: TGCAGCGTTGTAACAGCCCTTTTCATGAACACTGAAGCTTTCTTT. Residues: CSVVTALFMNTEAFF.

V usage is TRBV7-2 and J usage is TRBJ2-5, with D possibly matching TRBD1 (6 bases). Trimming pared 5 bases from V and 4 bases from J, leaving 11 bases between. Germline V lookup: CDR1 SGHTA, CDR2 FQGNSA. CDR3 length: 13 amino acids. The CDR3 here is CASSPKGGETQYF. The CDR3 DNA follows: TGTGCCAGCAGCCCAAAAGGGGGAGAGACCCAGTACTTC. The entire variable domain, with the rest obtained from reference TRBV7-2 and TRBJ2-5, is as follows: GAGVSQSPSNKVTEKGKDVELRCDPISGHTALYWYRQSLGQGLEFLIYFQGNSAPDKSGLPSDRFSAERTGGSVSTLTIQRTQQEDSAVYLCASSPKGGETQYFGPGTRLLVL.

The J gene is TRBJ1-2, the V gene TRBV7-2, with D unclear. Per the germline V gene, CDR1 is SGHTA and CDR2 is FQGNSA. Trimming shortened V by 3 bases and J by 8 bases, and 10 bases separated the two germline ends. CDR3 length: 12 residues. For the CDR3, the DNA is TGTGCCAGCAGCTTGTATGCGTACGGCTACACCTTC. Translating gives CASSLYAYGYTF.

V is TRBV6-5 and J is TRBJ1-6; D may be TRBD1 (6 bases). The CDR3 consists of 15 residues. Germline V gene sequence: CDR1 MNHEY, CDR2 SVGAGI. V shed 5 bases and J shed 8 bases, with 16 bases lying between them. The CDR3 DNA is TGTGCCAGCAGTATATCTGACAGGCCCTATTCACCCCTCCACTTT. It translates to CASSISDRPYSPLHF.

This sequence joins TRBV2 and TRBJ1-2; D perhaps matches TRBD1 (6 bases). This CDR3 region has 14 residues. V shed 6 bases and J shed 4 bases, with 15 bases lying between them. Germline V gene lookup returns CDR1 SNHLY and CDR2 FYNNEI. The CDR3 loop is CASSLLGQLYGYTF. CDR3 nucleotides: TGTGCCAGCAGCTTACTTGGACAGCTCTATGGCTACACCTTC.

As DNA, the CDR3 is TGTGCTAGTGGTTTGGTAGTTTCGAAAGAGGTTCGCAATCAGCCCCAGCATTTT. Translated, it gives CASGLVVSKEVRNQPQHF. This sequence joins TRBV12-5 and TRBJ1-5; no definite D call. The CDR3 covers 18 residues. Germline CDR1 is LGHNT and CDR2 is FRNRAP. Deletions cut 0 bases from V and 2 bases from J, with 17 bases between. Full variable domain (rest looked up from reference TRBV12-5 and TRBJ1-5): DARVTQTPRHKVTEMGQEVTMRCQPILGHNTVFWYRQTMMQGLELLAYFRNRAPLDDSGMPKDRFSAEMPDATLATLKIQPSEPRDSAVYFCASGLVVSKEVRNQPQHFGDGTRLSIL.

This chain connects TRBV19 to TRBJ1-4; D call uncertain. The CDR3 totals 15 residues. The germline gives CDR1 LNHDA, CDR2 SQIVND (reference sequence). V lost 3 bases and J 8 bases, leaving 16 bases between the germline ends. The CDR3 nucleotides are TGTGCCAGTAGTATCGGAGGGAGTGGAAGGGAAAAACTGTTTTTT. Encoded protein: CASSIGGSGREKLFF. Drawing the rest from reference TRBV19 and TRBJ1-4, the complete variable domain is DGGITQSPKYLFRKEGQNVTLSCEQNLNHDAMYWYRQDPGQGLRLIYYSQIVNDFQKGDIAEGYSVSREKKESFPLTVTSAQKNPTAFYLCASSIGGSGREKLFFGSGTQLSVL.

The V gene is TRBV25-1, the J gene TRBJ2-5, with TRBD1 identical over 8 bases. CDR1 MGHDK and CDR2 SYGVNS come from the germline V gene. The CDR3 consists of 14 residues. The junction had 6 bases not matched to a gene; V was cut back by 4 bases and J by 5 bases. CDR3 residues: CASSAPGGRETQYF. CDR3 in DNA: TGTGCCAGCAGTGCCCCAGGGGGCAGGGAGACCCAGTACTTC. Supplemented by reference TRBV25-1 and TRBJ2-5, the full variable domain reads EADIYQTPRYLVIGTGKKITLECSQTMGHDKMYWYQQDPGMELHLIHYSYGVNSTEKGDLSSESTVSRIRTEHFPLTLESARPSHTSQYLCASSAPGGRETQYFGPGTRLLVL.

The chain is built from TRBV30 and TRBJ2-5; TRBD2 agrees at 7 bases. The germline V gene has CDR1 GTSNPN and CDR2 SVGIG (reference sequence). The CDR3 length is 11 residues. The ends lost 8 bases at V and 3 bases at J; junction bases unmatched: 3. CDR3 protein: CAAAGEETQYF. CDR3 DNA sequence: TGTGCCGCGGCGGGAGAAGAGACCCAGTACTTC.

This clone was seen only a few times. The V call is TRBV19, the J call TRBJ2-2, with D possibly matching TRBD1 (6 bases). Germline V gives CDR1 LNHDA, CDR2 SQIVND (reference sequence). The CDR3 contains 15 residues. The germline V and J ends were trimmed by 6 bases and 2 bases, with 13 bases remaining between them. CDR3 region: CASSLRGLNTGELFF. The CDR3 region has the DNA TGTGCCAGTAGCCTCAGGGGCCTAAACACCGGGGAGCTGTTTTTT.

The J gene is TRBJ2-3, the V gene TRBV7-8; 9 bases line up with TRBD1. Germline-derived CDR1 and CDR2 are SGHVS and FQNEAQ. The CDR3 has 16 amino acids. V lost 1 base and J lost 2; bases outside the gene matches: 4. The CDR3, as DNA: TGTGCCAGCAGCTTAGGACAGGGGGGGACCACAGATACGCAGTATTTT. This translates into CASSLGQGGTTDTQYF.

This chain connects TRBV4-1 to TRBJ2-5; 16 positions match TRBD2. The CDR3 runs to 16 residues. CDR1 MGHRA and CDR2 YSYEKL come from the germline V gene. V was clipped by 4 bases and J by 5 bases; unmatched bases: 4. CDR3 nucleotide sequence: TGCGCCAGCAGCCGCGGGACTAGCGGGGGGGCCGAGACCCAGTACTTC. Its protein product is CASSRGTSGGAETQYF.

This chain joins TRBV24-1 and TRBJ2-3; no clear D gene. CDR1 is KGHDR, CDR2 SFDVKD, per germline. There are 16 residues in the CDR3. Trimming left V 3 bases short and J 0 bases short, with 12 bases between. This chain's CDR3 is CATSDATAASTDTQYF. Here the CDR3 DNA reads TGTGCCACCAGTGATGCCACAGCAGCTAGCACAGATACGCAGTATTTT.

This clone was seen only once. V and J are TRBV7-3 and TRBJ2-3; 16 nucleotides agree with TRBD2. The CDR3 length is 17 residues. V lost 5 bases, J lost 3 bases, and 5 bases stayed unmatched. CDR1 is SGHTA, CDR2 FQGTGA, per germline. CDR3 protein: CASSAGTSGGVTDTQYF. The CDR3 DNA is TGTGCCAGCAGCGCAGGGACTAGCGGGGGGGTTACAGATACGCAGTATTTT.

In DNA form, the CDR3 reads TGCGCCAGCAGCCAAGAATGGTCAGGGGGCACCGTTCAAGGCAAAAACATTCAGTACTTC. Amino acid sequence: CASSQEWSGGTVQGKNIQYF. The rearrangement links TRBV4-1 to TRBJ2-4, with 8 bases that match TRBD1. With 0 bases clipped from V and 3 bases from J, the junction kept 16 bases outside the gene matches. CDR1 and CDR2 from the germline V gene are MGHRA and YSYEKL. CDR3 length: 20 amino acids.